Following are 11 T cell receptor beta chains from one sample sequenced in a study of T cell changes during pregnancy in multiple sclerosis. Method: immunoSEQ multiplex PCR; TCRdb's copy keeps in-frame clones and lacks some. This table holds 81,000 or so clones, about nine tenths found once. This material consisted of PBMCs, taken in the first trimester of pregnancy. These receptors came from a female donor in good health, serving as a control in a pregnancy study. Some clones in this sample may be carry-over from other donors' samples.

The chain joins TRBV28 to TRBJ1-5, with a possible D match to TRBD1 (5 bases). Trimming shortened V by 3 bases and J by 1 base, and 10 bases separated the two germline ends. The length of the CDR3 is 15 residues. CDR1 is MDHEN and CDR2 is SYDVKM in the germline V gene. The CDR3 DNA follows: TGTGCCAGCAGTTTTGGGGGGGGAAGCAATCAGCCCCAGCATTTT. Translation: CASSFGGGSNQPQHF.

This clone occurred once. The rearrangement uses TRBV28 and TRBJ2-5; TRBD1 might be the D (6 bases). CDR1 is MDHEN and CDR2 is SYDVKM in the germline V gene. This CDR3 contains 12 residues. Deletions cut 6 bases from V and 1 base from J, with 6 bases between. Here the CDR3 DNA reads TGTGCCAGCAGACAGGGCCAAGAGACCCAGTACTTC. This codes for CASRQGQETQYF.

V gene TRBV18 combines with J gene TRBJ2-1, with 14 bases aligning to TRBD2. Germline V gene sequence: CDR1 KGHSH, CDR2 LQKENI. The junction had 10 bases not matched to a gene; V was cut back by 3 bases and J by 9 bases. The CDR3 runs 17 residues. The CDR3 region has the DNA TGTGCCAGCTCACCTGGGGGACTAGCGGGGGCCCGAGGTGAGCAGTTCTTC. Translating it yields CASSPGGLAGARGEQFF.

The genes are TRBV28 and TRBJ2-5; 7 bases map to TRBD1. This CDR3 is 13 amino acids long. V shed 5 bases, J shed 4 bases, and the junction held 4 bases outside the gene matches. Per the germline V gene, CDR1 is MDHEN and CDR2 is SYDVKM. CDR3 amino acids: CASSSRDRETQYF. CDR3 in DNA: TGTGCCAGCAGTAGCCGGGACAGAGAGACCCAGTACTTC.

This clone has a handful of counts. The CDR3 reads CAISDSTNYGYTF. CDR3 bases: TGTGCCATCAGTGATTCCACTAACTATGGCTACACCTTC. V is TRBV10-3 and J is TRBJ1-2; D not resolved. The CDR3 spans 13 residues. From germline, CDR1 is ENHRY and CDR2 SYGVKD. Trimming cost V 3 bases and J 0 bases, with 5 bases left between them.

This chain connects TRBV7-9 to TRBJ1-1; 7 positions agree with TRBD1. V lost 1 base and J lost 1; bases outside the gene matches: 3. The CDR3 contains 15 residues. The V gene's germline CDR1 is SEHNR and CDR2 FQNEAQ (reference sequence). CDR3 residues: CASSLDRTGNTEAFF. Here the CDR3 DNA reads TGTGCCAGCAGCTTAGATAGGACAGGGAACACTGAAGCTTTCTTT.

V usage is TRBV11-3 and J usage is TRBJ2-1; 7 positions match TRBD2. This CDR3 is 15 amino acids long. CDR1 SGHNT and CDR2 YENEEA come from the germline V gene. The J segment lost 2 bases and the V segment lost 1 base, leaving 2 bases of the junction unmatched. The CDR3 DNA sequence: TGTGCCAGCAGCTTAGGCGGGAGCACCTACAATGAGCAGTTCTTC. This gives the protein CASSLGGSTYNEQFF. The whole variable domain, filled in from reference TRBV11-3 and TRBJ2-1, reads EAGVVQSPRYKIIEKKQPVAFWCNPISGHNTLYWYLQNLGQGPELLIRYENEEAVDDSQLPKDRFSAERLKGVDSTLKIQPAELGDSAVYLCASSLGGSTYNEQFFGPGTRLTVL.

This chain uses TRBV29-1 with TRBJ2-6, with D perhaps matching TRBD2 (5 bases). Germline values: CDR1 SQVTM, CDR2 ANQGSEA. V was trimmed by 5 bases and J by 0 bases, leaving 14 bases between them. The CDR3 loop spans 16 amino acids. The CDR3 DNA is TGCAGCGTTTACGGGATCGAGGACTCTGGGGCCAACGTCCTGACTTTC. This encodes CSVYGIEDSGANVLTF.

The chain links TRBV6-5 to TRBJ1-5; 9 bases align to TRBD1. Germline CDR1 is MNHEY and CDR2 is SVGAGI. After removal of 3 bases from V and 3 bases from J, the junction contained 3 bases not matched to a gene. CDR3 length: 15 residues. CDR3 nucleotides: TGTGCCAGCAGTTATGGGACAGGGATCAATCAGCCCCAGCATTTT. Its protein product is CASSYGTGINQPQHF.

This chain joins TRBV19 and TRBJ2-2; TRBD2 matches at 7 bases. Germline values: CDR1 LNHDA, CDR2 SQIVND (reference sequence). CDR3 length equals 17 residues. Unmatched junction bases numbered 11, after V lost 5 bases and J lost 2 bases. DNA for the CDR3: TGTGCCAGTAGTCCCGGCCGGGCTAGCGGTAACACCGGGGAGCTGTTTTTT. Translation gives CASSPGRASGNTGELFF.

The chain combines TRBV29-1 with TRBJ2-5; TRBD1 agrees at 10 bases. Per germline, CDR1 SQVTM and CDR2 ANQGSEA. This CDR3 has 13 amino acids. J lost 4 bases, V lost 4 bases, and 3 bases had no gene match. This chain's CDR3 is CSVGDRGRETQYF. DNA for the CDR3: TGCAGCGTTGGGGACAGGGGACGAGAGACCCAGTACTTC.